This TCR beta chain emerged from a study of CD8+CD57+ T cells in acquired aplastic anemia (dated by TCRdb to the late 2010s). The study in broad terms: Extracted DNA from sorted CD4+ and CD8+ cells averaged around 3.3 ug, ranging from about 0.17 to 27.4 ug.

Points on this clonotype: The clone's antigen remains unknown. Base-call qualities are not available, and no considerably larger clone is one nucleotide away.

Profiling of TCR beta VDJ combinations and CDR3 sequences used genomic DNA as the template. TCR repertoire sequencing was run on an Illumina HiSeq 2000. In the source study's methods: Repertoire assessment relied on Simpson's diversity index, CDR3 size and DJ length profiles, and TRBV/TRBJ rearrangement plots. Whichever DNA sequence was most abundant in the deep sequencing data was defined as the immunodominant clone. CDR3 amino acid sequences were checked for sharing between subjects and were compared against published repertoires and the VDJdb database. TCRdb took the public reads, trimmed them with fastp at Q25, ran MiXCR for clone calling and kept in-frame beta chains. Rows merge per CDR3 protein into single entries with the most common DNA and genes. TCRdb, not the original authors, processed these V and J calls. Present in this sample are more than 250,000 distinct CDR3 sequences, roughly three fifths of which were seen just once. Clones ranked in the top ten supply less than 10% of the sample.

Study-level results and caveats: Although twenty-nine CD8+ CDR3 sequences were shared by patients and controls, these sequences appeared highly expressed in patients and within the immunodominant clones of patients. Patients and healthy controls showed no significant difference in CD8+ Simpson's diversity (P=0.060).

Including the terminal cysteine and phenylalanine, the CDR3 comprises 15 residues. Only CDR3 DNA is held: 45 bases, read in frame from base 1. The V and J ends are trimmed by 7 bases and 0 bases, leaving 16 bases between them. From a lookup of the germline V gene, CDR1 and CDR2 are SGHDT and YYEEEE. The study deep-sequenced TCR repertoires of sorted CD4+ and CD8+ blood T cells from severe aplastic anemia patients and healthy subjects. Ficoll-Paque density gradient centrifugation was used to isolate peripheral blood mononuclear cells. CD4+ and CD8+ T cells were sorted by FACS or magnetic beads before DNA extraction.

Sequenced material: sorted CD4+, CD8+, or CD8+CD57+ T cells (not recorded which) from PBMCs. This clonotype was sampled from a human donor with severe aplastic anemia or a healthy control (not recorded which). The rearranged segments are TRBV5-6 and TRBJ1-1; possibly the D gene is TRBD1, per 6 matching bases. The CDR3 loop reads CASGGQGDMNTEAFF. The sequenced DNA is TGTGCCAGCGGGGGCCAGGGCGATATGAACACTGAAGCTTTCTTT.